Detailed here is one T cell receptor beta chain. No antigen is known for it. V lost 6 bases, J lost 0 bases, and 21 bases lay in between. The CDR3 has 18 amino acids. Germline V gene sequence: CDR1 SGHAT, CDR2 FQNNGV. The repertoire was sequenced with immunoSEQ multiplex PCR; TCRdb's copy has only in-frame clones and lacks some. The data contain roughly 20,000 clones, roughly nine tenths of them singletons. The data are from a study of PD-1 blockade in classical Hodgkin lymphoma. Findings and caveats of the study: According to reports, newly diagnosed patients had lower baseline TCR diversity than healthy donors, and relapsed/refractory patients had lower baseline TCR diversity still. Repertoire difference causes, possibly disease activity or prior therapy, remain undefined.

This sample's time point: newly diagnosed, previously untreated cHL patient sample. Negative selection with magnetic separation was used to purify CD4+ T cells from thawed PBMCs. Comparator PBMCs were from newly diagnosed, untreated classical Hodgkin lymphoma. This receptor was taken from a human donor with classical Hodgkin lymphoma. V is TRBV11-2 and J is TRBJ1-3; D unresolved. The sequenced material came from CD4+ T cells from blood. Here the CDR3 reads CASSPGHFIPSSGNTIYF. DNA for the CDR3: TGTGCCAGCAGTCCCGGTCACTTCATCCCAAGCTCTGGAAACACCATATATTTT.